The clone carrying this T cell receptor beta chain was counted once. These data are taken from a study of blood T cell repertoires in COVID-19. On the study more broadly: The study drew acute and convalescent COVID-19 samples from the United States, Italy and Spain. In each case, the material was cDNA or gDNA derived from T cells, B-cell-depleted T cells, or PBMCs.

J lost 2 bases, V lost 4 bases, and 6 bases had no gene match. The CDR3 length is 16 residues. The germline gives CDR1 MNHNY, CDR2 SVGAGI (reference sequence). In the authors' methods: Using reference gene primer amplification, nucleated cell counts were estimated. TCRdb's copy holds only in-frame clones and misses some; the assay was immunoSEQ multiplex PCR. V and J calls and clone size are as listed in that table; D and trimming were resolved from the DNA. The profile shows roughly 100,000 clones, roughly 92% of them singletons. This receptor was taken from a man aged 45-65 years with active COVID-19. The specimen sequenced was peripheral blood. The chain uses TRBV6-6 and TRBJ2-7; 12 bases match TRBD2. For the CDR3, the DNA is TGTGCCAGCAGTTTACTAGCGGGAGGAAGAGCCTACGAGCAGTACTTC. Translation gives CASSLLAGGRAYEQYF.